This T cell receptor beta chain emerged from a study of blood T cell repertoires in COVID-19. Study-wide context: Italy, Spain and the United States were the sources of the convalescent and acute COVID-19 samples. PBMCs, B-cell-depleted T cells, or T cells were the source of the cDNA or gDNA that made up the material.

In the authors' methods: Reference gene primers were amplified, and this amplification served to estimate nucleated cell counts. Method: immunoSEQ multiplex PCR; TCRdb's copy keeps in-frame clones and lacks some. Clone size and the V and J calls come from that table; the DNA yielded D and trimming. The sample consists of some 74,000 clones, less than 85% of them appearing once. CDR1 is MNHEY and CDR2 is SMNVEV in the germline V gene (reference sequence). The CDR3 has 15 amino acids. V lost 5 bases and J 6 bases, leaving 14 bases between the germline ends. The V call is TRBV27, the J call TRBJ1-6; weak D call: TRBD1 (6 bases). Sequences were obtained from peripheral blood. The source of this sequence is an elderly woman with acute or convalescent COVID-19. In DNA, the CDR3 is TGTGCCAGCAGTCCAGGACAGAGGGGTAATTCACCCCTCCACTTT. Translated, it gives CASSPGQRGNSPLHF.